Here is one T cell receptor (beta chain) with its context. The junction departs from the called germline gene at one end, perhaps through a read error. Produced via immunoSEQ multiplex PCR; TCRdb's table is partial and in-frame only. The data hold approximately 150,000 clones, with about 86% observed a single time. This record belongs to a study of blood T cell repertoires in COVID-19. The source material was peripheral blood. This receptor was taken from a woman aged 60-75 years with acute or convalescent COVID-19.

The chain's CDR3 is CASSLAPSGGETQYF. Here the CDR3 DNA reads TGTGCTAGCAGCTTAGCCCCTAGTGGAGGCGAGACCCAGTACTTC. This chain connects TRBV7-7 to TRBJ2-5; maybe TRBD2 (5 bases). The CDR3 is 15 amino acids. The germline V gene has CDR1 SSHAT and CDR2 FNYEAQ (reference sequence).